This entry lists 20 T cell receptor beta chains sequenced from one sample in a study of T cells in Graves' hyperthyroidism and ophthalmopathy. Amplification yielded TCR beta CDR3 regions, with RNA transcripts as the source. The HTBI primer set was used in a first-round RT-PCR of the TCR CDR3. Each CDR3 protein is one row after TCRdb ran MiXCR on the multiplex PCR reads. In the table there are about 640,000 distinct CDR3 sequences, around 20% of which are singletons. The sample was blood. These TCRs come from a young man with Graves' ophthalmopathy.

This rearrangement joins TRBV20-1 to TRBJ2-1; the D is unclear. Trimming took 3 bases from V and 6 from J, leaving 15 bases between them. Germline V lookup: CDR1 DFQATT, CDR2 SNEGSKA (reference sequence). The CDR3 is 14 amino acids. In DNA, the CDR3 is TGCAGTGCTAGTATCATAGCTTCCAGCAATGAGCAGTTCTTC. It translates to CSASIIASSNEQFF.

This clonotype has more than one count but fewer than ten. The rearrangement links TRBV20-1 to TRBJ2-6; a possible D gene is TRBD1 (5 bases). CDR1 DFQATT and CDR2 SNEGSKA come from the germline V gene (reference sequence). CDR3 length: 13 amino acids. Deletions cut 6 bases from V and 4 bases from J, with 10 bases between. The CDR3 DNA is TGCAGTGCCAGGGCGCGAGGGGCCAACGTCCTGACTTTC. It encodes CSARARGANVLTF.

The V gene is TRBV30, the J gene TRBJ1-6; D is perhaps TRBD1 (5 bases). Germline V gene data show CDR1 as GTSNPN and CDR2 as SVGIG (reference sequence). V was cut by 2 bases and J by 7 bases, with 9 bases left in between. This CDR3 is built from 13 residues. This CDR3 is CAWSPRGNSPLHF. For the CDR3, the DNA is TGTGCCTGGAGTCCACGGGGGAATTCACCCCTCCACTTT.

The CDR3 region has the DNA TGTGCCAGCAGTACCCTTGGGGGAGGGAGCTTCTACGAGCAGTACTTC. It is translated as CASSTLGGGSFYEQYF. V usage is TRBV28 and J usage is TRBJ2-7, with 7 bases fitting TRBD2. The CDR3 is made up of 16 amino acids. V shed 5 bases and J 3 bases; nucleotides not matched to a gene: 13. Germline V lookup: CDR1 MDHEN, CDR2 SYDVKM.

The V gene is TRBV4-3, the J gene TRBJ2-5, with a tentative D call TRBD2 (5 bases). The germline V and J ends were trimmed by 6 bases and 2 bases, with 10 bases remaining between them. Germline CDR1 is LGHNA and CDR2 is YSLEER. The CDR3 consists of 13 residues. CDR3 sequence: CASSYGIQETQYF. Here the CDR3 DNA reads TGCGCCAGCAGTTACGGGATTCAAGAGACCCAGTACTTC.

The chain links TRBV6-6 to TRBJ2-6; D tentatively fits TRBD1 or TRBD2 (5 bases each). This CDR3 region has 19 residues. V was clipped by 2 bases and J by 0 bases, with 17 bases between them. The V gene's germline CDR1 is MNHNY and CDR2 SVGAGI (reference sequence). CDR3 nucleotide sequence: TGTGCCAGCAGTTACGTTACACAGCGGCAGGGCTCTGGGGCCAACGTCCTGACTTTC. This encodes CASSYVTQRQGSGANVLTF.

This clonotype has just one count. The chain's CDR3 is CASSLEKGLNTEAFF. CDR3 DNA sequence: TGCGCCAGCAGCTTGGAGAAGGGTTTGAACACTGAAGCTTTCTTT. This rearrangement joins TRBV5-1 to TRBJ1-1; no clear D gene. The germline CDR1 and CDR2 sequences are SGHRS and YFSETQ. Trimming took off 0 bases at V and 0 bases at J, with 9 bases between the two ends. CDR3 length: 15 amino acids.

A few counts support this clonotype. V and J are TRBV7-9 and TRBJ2-3, with D tentatively TRBD2 (6 bases). The CDR3 covers 15 residues. The germline V and J ends were trimmed by 3 bases and 3 bases, with 13 bases remaining between them. Germline-derived CDR1 and CDR2 are SEHNR and FQNEAQ (reference sequence). The CDR3 loop reads CASSFGYSGTDTQYF. CDR3 sequence (DNA): TGTGCCAGCAGCTTTGGGTATAGCGGAACAGATACGCAGTATTTT. The full variable domain, its missing parts supplied by reference TRBV7-9 and TRBJ2-3, is DTGVSQNPRHKITKRGQNVTFRCDPISEHNRLYWYRQTLGQGPEFLTYFQNEAQLEKSRLLSDRFSAERPKGSFSTLEIQRTEQGDSAMYLCASSFGYSGTDTQYFGPGTRLTVL.

This clonotype was picked up a small number of times. The chain employs TRBV4-2 and TRBJ2-3; TRBD2 matches at 11 bases. This CDR3 is 16 amino acids long. Per the germline V gene, CDR1 is LGHNA and CDR2 is YNFKEQ. V shed 4 bases, J shed 5 bases, and the junction held 8 bases outside the gene matches. The DNA for the CDR3 is TGTGCCAGCAGCCCCAGGACTAGCGGGCTTGGAGATACGCAGTATTTT. It specifies CASSPRTSGLGDTQYF.

This clonotype showed up many times. The chain is built from TRBV6-1 and TRBJ1-1, with TRBD1 as a possible D gene (6 bases). This CDR3 is built from 13 residues. Trimming left V 2 bases short and J 5 bases short, with 9 bases between. Germline-derived CDR1 and CDR2 are MNHNS and SASEGT. The CDR3 sequence: CASSELGGTEAFF. The CDR3 bases are TGTGCCAGCAGTGAATTAGGGGGGACTGAAGCTTTCTTT.

The table lists this clonotype with a few counts. The chain employs TRBV5-6 and TRBJ1-4; no firm D call. The CDR3 has 15 amino acids. CDR1 is SGHDT, CDR2 YYEEEE, per germline. V was pared by 3 bases and J by 8 bases, with 17 bases between. In DNA, the CDR3 is TGTGCCAGCAGCTCGACGCTCGGCGCGGGCGAAAAACTGTTTTTT. This translates into CASSSTLGAGEKLFF. The variable domain in full, completed from reference TRBV5-6 and TRBJ1-4, reads DAGVTQSPTHLIKTRGQQVTLRCSPKSGHDTVSWYQQALGQGPQFIFQYYEEEERQRGNFPDRFSGHQFPNYSSELNVNALLLGDSALYLCASSSTLGAGEKLFFGSGTQLSVL.

This clonotype was detected a few times. The J gene is TRBJ1-4, the V gene TRBV20-1, with 7 bases matching TRBD1. This CDR3 comprises 15 residues. Germline CDR1 reads DFQATT; CDR2 reads SNEGSKA (reference sequence). The trim removed 1 base at V and 7 bases at J, leaving 9 bases unmatched. The CDR3 nucleotides are TGCAGTGCTAGAGTCCTCAGGGGGGTGGGTGAAAAACTGTTTTTT. It codes for CSARVLRGVGEKLFF.

This clonotype was found a few times. The gene calls are TRBV20-1 and TRBJ2-3, with 9 bases lining up with TRBD1. The trim removed 6 bases at V and 6 bases at J, leaving 19 bases unmatched. The CDR3 loop spans 17 amino acids. Germline CDR1 and CDR2: DFQATT and SNEGSKA (reference sequence). The CDR3 coding sequence is TGCAGTGCCCCTCCTGCCCCGGGACAGGGAGGATGGGATACGCAGTATTTT. It codes for CSAPPAPGQGGWDTQYF.

The rearrangement links TRBV14 to TRBJ2-5; possibly TRBD2 for D (5 bases). From germline, CDR1 is SGHDN and CDR2 FVKESK. Trimming removed 2 bases at V and 3 bases at J, with 13 bases between. This CDR3 has 15 residues. The CDR3 reads CASSQPEGAEETQYF. The CDR3 bases are TGTGCCAGCAGCCAACCCGAAGGAGCGGAAGAGACCCAGTACTTC.

The V and J genes are TRBV6-6 and TRBJ2-3, with 9 bases aligning to TRBD1. CDR1 and CDR2 from the germline V gene are MNHNY and SVGAGI (reference sequence). The CDR3 has 19 amino acids. V trimming: 0 bases; J trimming: 3 bases; junction bases outside the gene matches: 13. The CDR3 DNA reads TGTGCCAGCAGTTACTCCCCACTACGCTTGACAGGGGGTACAGATACGCAGTATTTT. Amino acids: CASSYSPLRLTGGTDTQYF.

On this clonotype itself: A single base separates this from a much larger clone, so it may be a read error. The DNA for the CDR3 is TGTGCCAGCAGTCGGGACTCTGGTAATGAAAAACTGTTTTTT. It codes for CASSRDSGNEKLFF. This chain links TRBV7-2 with TRBJ1-4; D is perhaps TRBD1 (5 bases). In germline, CDR1 is SGHTA, CDR2 FQGNSA. This CDR3 spans 14 amino acids. The V end lost 6 bases, the J end lost 4 bases, and 12 bases lay between the germline ends.

This clonotype appeared many times. The chain recombines TRBV20-1 with TRBJ2-1; 7 bases line up with TRBD1. The V gene's germline CDR1 is DFQATT and CDR2 SNEGSKA (reference sequence). There are 17 residues in the CDR3. V lost 0 bases and J lost 0; bases outside the gene matches: 8. The chain's CDR3 is CSARDLRRTGSYNEQFF. For the CDR3, the DNA is TGCAGTGCTAGAGATCTCCGTAGGACAGGCTCCTACAATGAGCAGTTCTTC.

This chain connects TRBV6-1 to TRBJ2-3; D is ambiguous. This CDR3 comprises 12 residues. Trimming shortened V by 1 base and J by 8 bases, and 7 bases separated the two germline ends. Germline-derived CDR1 and CDR2 are MNHNS and SASEGT. In nucleotides, the CDR3 is TGTGCCAGCAGTGAAGAAAGTGGTACGCAGTATTTT. Translated, it gives CASSEESGTQYF.

This sequence joins TRBV5-1 and TRBJ2-3; D perhaps matches TRBD1 (6 bases). This CDR3 is built from 13 residues. V was pared by 4 bases and J by 11 bases, with 17 bases between. Per the germline V gene, CDR1 is SGHRS and CDR2 is YFSETQ. The CDR3 bases are TGCGCCAGCAGCCTAAGCACAGGGTTAGGGCAGTATTTT. This gives the protein CASSLSTGLGQYF.

This clonotype has only a few counts. This sequence joins TRBV7-9 and TRBJ1-1; 10 positions agree with TRBD1. Germline assignment: CDR1 SEHNR and CDR2 FQNEAQ (reference sequence). With 2 bases clipped from V and 3 bases from J, the junction kept 3 bases outside the gene matches. The CDR3 is 15 amino acids. The CDR3 protein is CASSLPGTGDTEAFF. The CDR3 nucleotides read TGTGCCAGCAGCTTACCCGGGACAGGGGACACTGAAGCTTTCTTT.